The 10 T cell receptor beta chains reported below all come from one sample, sequenced in a study of blood T cell repertoires in COVID-19. The repertoire was sequenced with immunoSEQ multiplex PCR; TCRdb's copy has only in-frame clones and lacks some. The profile shows 200,000 to 250,000 clones, about 79% of them singletons. The source material was PBMCs or T cells enriched from blood (not recorded which). All receptors derive from an older woman who had recovered from COVID-19.

The rearrangement links TRBV6-1 to TRBJ1-2, with D perhaps matching TRBD1 (5 bases). The V end was cut by 3 bases, the J end by 4 bases, with 15 bases between. CDR3 length: 15 amino acids. CDR1 and CDR2 from the germline V gene are MNHNS and SASEGT. As DNA, the CDR3 is TGTGCCAGCAGTGATCCTCCGACAGTCCCCTATGGCTACACCTTC. This translates into CASSDPPTVPYGYTF.

This chain connects TRBV7-9 to TRBJ1-1; 7 bases map to TRBD1. Germline V gene sequence: CDR1 SEHNR, CDR2 FQNEAQ (reference sequence). The CDR3 spans 11 residues. V trimming: 5 bases; J trimming: 13 bases; junction bases outside the gene matches: 7. The CDR3: CASSAGGGGFF. The DNA of the CDR3 is TGTGCCAGCAGCGCAGGGGGAGGAGGTTTCTTT.

The chain joins TRBV5-1 to TRBJ1-6; D is perhaps TRBD1 (5 bases). The CDR3 has 14 residues. V lost 0 bases to trimming and J lost 8 bases, with 9 bases between them. The germline CDR1 and CDR2 sequences are SGHRS and YFSETQ. CDR3 DNA sequence: TGCGCCAGCAGCTTGGCAGGGCAAGATTCACCCCTCCACTTT. It is translated as CASSLAGQDSPLHF.

J is TRBJ1-1 and V is TRBV19; D ambiguous. The CDR3 contains 13 residues. Trimming removed 8 bases at V and 5 bases at J, with 15 bases between. The V gene's germline CDR1 is LNHDA and CDR2 SQIVND (reference sequence). CDR3 region: CASEAARWTEAFF. The CDR3, as DNA: TGTGCCAGTGAAGCGGCGAGATGGACTGAAGCTTTCTTT.

CDR3 residues: CASSLDRGQGYEQYF. DNA for the CDR3: TGTGCCAGCAGCTTAGATAGGGGACAGGGATACGAGCAGTACTTC. This rearrangement joins TRBV7-8 to TRBJ2-7; 9 positions match TRBD1. CDR3 length: 15 amino acids. After removal of 1 base from V and 4 bases from J, the junction contained 5 bases not matched to a gene. Germline loops: CDR1 SGHVS, CDR2 FQNEAQ. Full variable domain (rest looked up from reference TRBV7-8 and TRBJ2-7): GAGVSQSPRYKVAKRGQDVALRCDPISGHVSLFWYQQALGQGPEFLTYFQNEAQLDKSGLPSDRFFAERPEGSVSTLKIQRTQQEDSAVYLCASSLDRGQGYEQYFGPGTRLTVT.

The V gene is TRBV18, the J gene TRBJ1-4; TRBD1 is a possible D gene (5 bases). CDR3 length: 12 residues. Germline V gene data show CDR1 as KGHSH and CDR2 as LQKENI. Trimming removed 2 bases at V and 12 bases at J, with 10 bases between. As DNA, the CDR3 is TGTGCCAGCTCACCAATGCGGGGGGAACTGTTTTTT. Translating gives CASSPMRGELFF. Supplemented by reference TRBV18 and TRBJ1-4, the full variable domain reads NAGVMQNPRHLVRRRGQEARLRCSPMKGHSHVYWYRQLPEEGLKFMVYLQKENIIDESGMPKERFSAEFPKEGPSILRIQQVVRGDSAAYFCASSPMRGELFFGSGTQLSVL.

The chain couples TRBV6-5 to TRBJ2-7; 7 bases map to TRBD1. The J segment lost 7 bases and the V segment lost 6 bases, leaving 12 bases of the junction unmatched. The CDR3 totals 14 residues. Germline CDR1 and CDR2: MNHEY and SVGAGI. Here the CDR3 reads CASSGRQGSREQYF. The CDR3 bases are TGTGCCAGCAGCGGTCGACAGGGAAGTAGGGAGCAGTACTTC.

The V call is TRBV7-9, the J call TRBJ1-2; D call uncertain. Trimming left V 3 bases short and J 10 bases short, with 18 bases between. Germline V gene sequence: CDR1 SEHNR, CDR2 FQNEAQ (reference sequence). This CDR3 is built from 14 residues. The CDR3 region is CASSFTGVGVDYTF. The DNA for the CDR3 is TGTGCCAGCAGCTTTACCGGGGTTGGGGTGGACTACACCTTC. Combining the CDR3 with reference TRBV7-9 and TRBJ1-2 gives the whole variable domain DTGVSQNPRHKITKRGQNVTFRCDPISEHNRLYWYRQTLGQGPEFLTYFQNEAQLEKSRLLSDRFSAERPKGSFSTLEIQRTEQGDSAMYLCASSFTGVGVDYTFGSGTRLTVV.

The rearrangement uses TRBV18 and TRBJ2-1, with D unclear. Germline CDR1 KGHSH, CDR2 LQKENI. CDR3 length: 15 amino acids. Trimming stripped 0 bases from V and 0 bases from J, with 6 bases between. DNA for the CDR3: TGTGCCAGCTCACCACCCGTTAGCTCCTACAATGAGCAGTTCTTC. Protein product: CASSPPVSSYNEQFF.

V gene TRBV2 combines with J gene TRBJ1-3, with TRBD1 matching 9 bases. J lost 3 bases, V lost 6 bases, and 6 bases had no gene match. CDR3 size: 15 residues. Germline CDR1 is SNHLY and CDR2 is FYNNEI. The DNA of the CDR3 is TGTGCCAGCAGGGGAGACAGGGGGAGTGGAAACACCATATATTTT. Amino acids: CASRGDRGSGNTIYF.